The 16 T cell receptor beta chains reported below all come from one sample, sequenced in a study of blood T cell repertoires in COVID-19. Profiling relied on immunoSEQ multiplex PCR, and the TCRdb table lists in-frame clones only, not all of them. Of about 300,000 clones in the sample, 70% to 90% are singletons; the top ten hold around 4.6%. Input material: PBMCs or T cells enriched from blood (not recorded which). Receptor source: a man aged 25-40 years who had recovered from COVID-19.

The chain couples TRBV19 to TRBJ2-2; 13 bases are a match to TRBD2. The CDR3 is made up of 23 amino acids. Germline loops: CDR1 LNHDA, CDR2 SQIVND (reference sequence). The V gene end was trimmed by 6 bases and the J gene end by 0 bases; junction bases not matched to a gene: 22. In DNA, the CDR3 is TGTGCCAGTAGGGAGCCCACAGGGACTAGCGGGACCGTTTACTCGCCGAACACCGGGGAGCTGTTTTTT. It translates to CASREPTGTSGTVYSPNTGELFF.

At least ten counts were recorded for this clone. This sequence joins TRBV5-1 and TRBJ1-1, with a tentative D call TRBD1 (6 bases). CDR3 length: 16 amino acids. CDR1 and CDR2 from the germline V gene are SGHRS and YFSETQ. V lost 5 bases and J 4 bases, leaving 21 bases between the germline ends. The CDR3 loop reads CASSWTAEIRGTEAFF. In DNA, the CDR3 is TGCGCCAGCAGTTGGACAGCCGAAATCCGTGGCACTGAAGCTTTCTTT.

This clone was seen ten or more times. J is TRBJ1-2 and V is TRBV7-8; D might be TRBD1 (6 bases). The germline V gene encodes CDR1 SGHVS and CDR2 FQNEAQ. Trimming cost V 4 bases and J 2 bases, with 8 bases left between them. The CDR3 is made up of 13 amino acids. CDR3 nucleotides: TGTGCCAGCAGCTGGGACATAAACTATGGCTACACCTTC. Protein sequence: CASSWDINYGYTF.

V and J are TRBV6-1 and TRBJ1-2, with 7 bases fitting TRBD1. The junction had 8 bases not matched to a gene; V was cut back by 3 bases and J by 7 bases. This CDR3 comprises 14 residues. From germline, CDR1 is MNHNS and CDR2 SASEGT. CDR3 bases: TGTGCCAGCAGTGATTCCTGGACAGGTGGTGGCTACACCTTC. It translates to CASSDSWTGGGYTF.

The chain recombines TRBV6-5 with TRBJ2-3; TRBD2 agrees at 9 bases. CDR1 is MNHEY and CDR2 is SVGAGI in the germline V gene. The CDR3 has 16 residues. With 2 bases clipped from V and 0 bases from J, the junction kept 3 bases outside the gene matches. As DNA, the CDR3 is TGTGCCAGCAGTTACCATAGCGGGGGAAGCACAGATACGCAGTATTTT. Its protein product is CASSYHSGGSTDTQYF.

The V call is TRBV3-1 (or the pseudogene TRBV3-2), the J call TRBJ2-2, with no clear D. Germline CDR1 and CDR2: LGHDT and YNNKEL (reference sequence). Trimming left V 1 base short and J 4 bases short, with 10 bases between. This CDR3 is built from 15 residues. This chain's CDR3 is CASSQVRTSTGELFF. CDR3 DNA: TGTGCCAGCAGCCAAGTGCGCACCTCCACCGGGGAGCTGTTTTTT.

The chain employs TRBV5-6 and TRBJ1-2; D is undetermined. The CDR3 spans 13 residues. The ends were cut back, 0 bases at V and 3 bases at J, with 6 bases in the middle. The germline gives CDR1 SGHDT, CDR2 YYEEEE. The CDR3 DNA sequence: TGTGCCAGCAGCTTGGTGCAGGACTATGGCTACACCTTC. Its protein is CASSLVQDYGYTF.

The chain uses TRBV6-5 and TRBJ2-7; 7 bases are shared with TRBD1. The CDR3 length is 12 residues. After removal of 6 bases from V and 5 bases from J, the junction contained 4 bases not matched to a gene. Germline CDR1 and CDR2: MNHEY and SVGAGI. In DNA, the CDR3 is TGTGCCAGCAGGGGACAGCTAGACGAGCAGTACTTC. Protein sequence: CASRGQLDEQYF.

The genes are TRBV2 and TRBJ2-3; 11 bases line up with TRBD2. This CDR3 has 16 residues. Trimming removed 2 bases from V and 6 bases from J; junction bases left unmatched: 7. Germline V lookup: CDR1 SNHLY, CDR2 FYNNEI. CDR3 residues: CASSELAGGRHDTQYF. The CDR3 bases are TGTGCCAGCAGTGAACTAGCGGGAGGCCGTCACGATACGCAGTATTTT.

This clone turned up a few times. V and J are TRBV6-5 and TRBJ2-2; tentatively, D is TRBD2 (6 bases). Between the trimmed V and J ends, which lost 2 bases and 1 base, there was a span of 8 bases. The CDR3 contains 15 residues. Germline V gene lookup returns CDR1 MNHEY and CDR2 SVGAGI. This chain's CDR3 is CASSYVGGNTGELFF. Here the CDR3 DNA reads TGTGCCAGCAGTTACGTCGGGGGGAACACCGGGGAGCTGTTTTTT.

There are many counts of this clone. The chain combines TRBV28 with TRBJ1-4; the D gene is possibly TRBD1 (5 bases). The CDR3 runs 14 residues. CDR1 MDHEN and CDR2 SYDVKM come from the germline V gene. Trimming removed 6 bases at V and 8 bases at J, with 16 bases between. In DNA, the CDR3 is TGTGCCAGCAGGGGGGGGAGGGAATCGGAAAAACTGTTTTTT. Amino acids: CASRGGRESEKLFF. The whole variable domain, remainder taken from reference TRBV28 and TRBJ1-4, is DVKVTQSSRYLVKRTGEKVFLECVQDMDHENMFWYRQDPGLGLRLIYFSYDVKMKEKGDIPEGYSVSREKKERFSLILESASTNQTSMYLCASRGGRESEKLFFGSGTQLSVL.

V and J are TRBV29-1 and TRBJ1-6, with TRBD1 identical over 9 bases. The V segment lost 6 bases and the J segment 6 bases; nucleotides outside the gene matches: 3. The CDR3 length is 13 residues. Per the germline V gene, CDR1 is SQVTM and CDR2 is ANQGSEA. CDR3 in DNA: TGCAGCGTGGGGGACAGGGCTAATTCACCCCTCCACTTT. It yields the protein CSVGDRANSPLHF.

The J gene is TRBJ1-1, the V gene TRBV28; TRBD1 matches at 9 bases. J lost 2 bases, V lost 6 bases, and 10 bases had no gene match. The CDR3 is 16 amino acids. Germline V gene sequence: CDR1 MDHEN, CDR2 SYDVKM. CDR3 sequence: CASRMLPGQGNTEAFF. In nucleotides, the CDR3 is TGTGCCAGCAGGATGCTGCCGGGACAGGGAAACACTGAAGCTTTCTTT.

This clone was observed a single time. The chain couples TRBV6-1 to TRBJ1-6; 9 bases match TRBD1. V shed 4 bases and J 10 bases; nucleotides not matched to a gene: 14. Germline CDR1 is MNHNS and CDR2 is SASEGT. The CDR3 has 17 amino acids. The CDR3 is CASSATVGTGPWSPLHF. The CDR3, as DNA: TGTGCCAGCAGTGCTACGGTTGGGACAGGGCCTTGGTCACCCCTCCACTTT.

The rearrangement links TRBV21-1 to TRBJ2-2; the D call in the table, TRBD1, was not verified against the DNA. TRBV21-1 is classified as a pseudogene. The CDR3 runs to 21 residues. The CDR3 loop reads CASSKARGDRAPYTNTGELFF. Here the CDR3 DNA reads TGTGCCAGCAGCAAAGCGCGGGGGGACAGGGCCCCCTATACGAACACCGGGGAGCTGTTTTTT.

The CDR3 coding sequence is TGTGCCTGGCAGGGGGCGGCTGAAGCTTTCTTT. Translating gives CAWQGAAEAFF. The rearrangement joins TRBV30 to TRBJ1-1; 8 bases are shared with TRBD1. The CDR3 is made up of 11 amino acids. Per the germline V gene, CDR1 is GTSNPN and CDR2 is SVGIG (reference sequence). V lost 5 bases and J lost 6; bases outside the gene matches: 2.